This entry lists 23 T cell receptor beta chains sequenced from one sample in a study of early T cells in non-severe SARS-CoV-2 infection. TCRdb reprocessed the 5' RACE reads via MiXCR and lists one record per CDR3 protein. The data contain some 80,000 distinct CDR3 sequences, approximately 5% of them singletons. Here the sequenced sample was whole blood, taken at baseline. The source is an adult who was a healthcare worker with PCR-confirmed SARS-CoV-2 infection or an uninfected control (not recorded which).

CDR3 in DNA: TGTGCCAGCTCACCACCGACCTACGAGCAGTACTTC. Its protein product is CASSPPTYEQYF. The J gene is TRBJ2-7, the V gene TRBV18; D gene unclear. This CDR3 spans 12 amino acids. Trimming stripped 0 bases from V and 2 bases from J, with 2 bases between. In germline, CDR1 is KGHSH, CDR2 LQKENI.

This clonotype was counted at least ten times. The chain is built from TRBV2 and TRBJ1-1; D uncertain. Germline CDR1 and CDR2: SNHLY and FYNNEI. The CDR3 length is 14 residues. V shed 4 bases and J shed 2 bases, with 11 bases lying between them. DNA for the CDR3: TGTGCCAGCAGTGGGTGGCAGCTCAACACTGAAGCTTTCTTT. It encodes CASSGWQLNTEAFF.

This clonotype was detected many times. CDR3 loop: CSASPGTSGFNEQFF. As DNA, the CDR3 is TGCAGTGCTAGCCCCGGGACTAGCGGGTTTAATGAGCAGTTCTTC. V usage is TRBV20-1 and J usage is TRBJ2-1; 12 nucleotides agree with TRBD2. The CDR3 is 15 residues long. J lost 7 bases, V lost 3 bases, and 7 bases had no gene match. The V gene's germline CDR1 is DFQATT and CDR2 SNEGSKA (reference sequence).

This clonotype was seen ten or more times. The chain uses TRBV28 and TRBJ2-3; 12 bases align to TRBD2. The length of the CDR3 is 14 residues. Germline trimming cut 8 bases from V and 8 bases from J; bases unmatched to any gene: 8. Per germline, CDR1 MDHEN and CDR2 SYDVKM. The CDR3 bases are TGTGCCAGCGTAGGACTAGCGGGACAACCTACGCAGTATTTT. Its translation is CASVGLAGQPTQYF.

CDR3 in amino acids: CASSDGTKRNTGELFF. In DNA form, the CDR3 reads TGTGCCAGCAGTGATGGGACTAAGAGGAACACCGGGGAGCTGTTTTTT. The chain has TRBV2 and TRBJ2-2, with 7 bases aligning to TRBD2. Germline V lookup: CDR1 SNHLY, CDR2 FYNNEI. This CDR3 is 16 amino acids long. V was pared by 3 bases and J by 1 base, with 5 bases of the junction left unmatched.

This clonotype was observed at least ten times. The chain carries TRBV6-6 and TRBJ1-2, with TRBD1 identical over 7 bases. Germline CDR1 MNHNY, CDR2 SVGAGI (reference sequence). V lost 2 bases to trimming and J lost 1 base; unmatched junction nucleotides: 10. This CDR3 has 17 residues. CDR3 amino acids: CASSYQQGKNLNYGYTF. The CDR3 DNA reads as TGTGCCAGCAGTTACCAACAGGGGAAAAATCTTAACTATGGCTACACCTTC.

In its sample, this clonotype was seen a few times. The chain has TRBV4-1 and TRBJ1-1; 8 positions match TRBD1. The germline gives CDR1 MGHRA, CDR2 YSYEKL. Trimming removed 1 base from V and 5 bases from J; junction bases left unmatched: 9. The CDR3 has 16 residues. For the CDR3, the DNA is TGCGCCAGCAGCCAAGTAGGCAGGGGGCGAGGTACTGAAGCTTTCTTT. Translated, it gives CASSQVGRGRGTEAFF.

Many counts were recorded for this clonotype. The DNA of the CDR3 is TGTGCCAGCAGCGTAGACGAGTCCTCCTACGAGCAGTACTTC. This encodes CASSVDESSYEQYF. The chain recombines TRBV9 with TRBJ2-7; D unresolved. Germline CDR1 reads SGDLS; CDR2 reads YYNGEE. The CDR3 is made up of 14 amino acids. The V end lost 0 bases, the J end lost 0 bases, and 7 bases lay between the germline ends.

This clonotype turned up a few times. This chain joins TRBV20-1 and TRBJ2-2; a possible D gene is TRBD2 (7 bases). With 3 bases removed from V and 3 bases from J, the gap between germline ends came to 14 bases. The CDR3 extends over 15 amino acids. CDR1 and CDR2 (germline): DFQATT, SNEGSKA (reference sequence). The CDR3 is CSARGASGYTGELFF. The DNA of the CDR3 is TGCAGTGCTAGGGGGGCTAGCGGCTACACCGGGGAGCTGTTTTTT.

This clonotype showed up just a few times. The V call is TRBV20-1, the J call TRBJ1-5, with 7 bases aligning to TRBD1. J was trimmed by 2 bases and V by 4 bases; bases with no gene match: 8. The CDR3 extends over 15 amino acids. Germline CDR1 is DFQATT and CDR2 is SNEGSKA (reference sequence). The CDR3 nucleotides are TGCAGTGCTAAATCGCTAGACAGGGGCAATCAGCCCCAGCATTTT. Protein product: CSAKSLDRGNQPQHF.

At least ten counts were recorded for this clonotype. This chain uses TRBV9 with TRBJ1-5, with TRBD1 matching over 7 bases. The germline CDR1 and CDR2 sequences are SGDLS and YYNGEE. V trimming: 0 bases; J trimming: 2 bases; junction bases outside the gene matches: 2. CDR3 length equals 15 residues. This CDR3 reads CASSVGGGGNQPQHF. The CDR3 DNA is TGTGCCAGCAGCGTAGGAGGGGGCGGCAATCAGCCCCAGCATTTT.

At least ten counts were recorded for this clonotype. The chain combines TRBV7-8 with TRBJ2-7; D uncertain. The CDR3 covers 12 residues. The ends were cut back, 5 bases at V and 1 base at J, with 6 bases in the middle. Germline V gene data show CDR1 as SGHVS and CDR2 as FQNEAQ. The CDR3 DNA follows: TGTGCCAGCAGCCCTCCGTCCTACGAGCAGTACTTC. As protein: CASSPPSYEQYF.

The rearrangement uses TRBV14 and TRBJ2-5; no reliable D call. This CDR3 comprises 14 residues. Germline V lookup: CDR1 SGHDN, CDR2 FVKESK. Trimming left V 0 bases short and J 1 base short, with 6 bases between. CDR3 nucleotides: TGTGCCAGCAGCCAAGAAGGTCTCCAAGAGACCCAGTACTTC. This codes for CASSQEGLQETQYF.

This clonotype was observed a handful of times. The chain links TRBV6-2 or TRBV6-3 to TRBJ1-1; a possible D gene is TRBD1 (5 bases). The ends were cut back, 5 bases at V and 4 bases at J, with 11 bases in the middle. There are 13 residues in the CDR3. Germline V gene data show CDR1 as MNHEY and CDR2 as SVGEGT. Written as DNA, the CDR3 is TGTGCCAGCAGTGGCAGGGTAGGCACTGAAGCTTTCTTT. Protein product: CASSGRVGTEAFF.

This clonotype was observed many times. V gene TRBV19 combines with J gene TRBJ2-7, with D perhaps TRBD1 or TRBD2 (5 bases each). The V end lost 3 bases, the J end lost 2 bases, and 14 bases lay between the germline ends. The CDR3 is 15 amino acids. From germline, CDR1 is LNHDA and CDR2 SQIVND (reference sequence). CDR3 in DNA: TGTGCCAGTAGTATCGGGGACGGACTCGCCTACGAGCAGTACTTC. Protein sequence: CASSIGDGLAYEQYF.

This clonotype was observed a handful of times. The CDR3 protein is CASLRTGEGNTIYF. The CDR3 bases are TGTGCCAGCCTTCGGACAGGGGAGGGAAACACCATATATTTT. The V and J genes are TRBV6-1 and TRBJ1-3; 9 bases line up with TRBD1. Germline CDR1 MNHNS, CDR2 SASEGT. This CDR3 has 14 residues. Trimming took 8 bases from V and 4 from J; bases not matched to a gene: 6.

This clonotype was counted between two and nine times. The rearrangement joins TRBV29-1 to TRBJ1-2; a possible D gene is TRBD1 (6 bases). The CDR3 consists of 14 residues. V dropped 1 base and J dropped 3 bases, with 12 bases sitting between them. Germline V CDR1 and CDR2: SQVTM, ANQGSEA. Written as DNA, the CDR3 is TGCAGCGTTGAAGCCCAGGGACAAGACTATGGCTACACCTTC. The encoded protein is CSVEAQGQDYGYTF. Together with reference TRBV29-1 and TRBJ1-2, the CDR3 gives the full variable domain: SAVISQKPSRDICQRGTSLTIQCQVDSQVTMMFWYRQQPGQSLTLIATANQGSEATYESGFVIDKFPISRPNLTFSTLTVSNMSPEDSSIYLCSVEAQGQDYGYTFGSGTRLTVV.

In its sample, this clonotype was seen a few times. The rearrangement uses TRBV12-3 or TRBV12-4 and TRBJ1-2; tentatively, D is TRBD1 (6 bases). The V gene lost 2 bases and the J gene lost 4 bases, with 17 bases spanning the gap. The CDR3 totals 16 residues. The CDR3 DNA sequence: TGTGCCAGCAGTTTAAATAGTTTTCCGACAGGCTATGGCTACACCTTC. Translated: CASSLNSFPTGYGYTF.

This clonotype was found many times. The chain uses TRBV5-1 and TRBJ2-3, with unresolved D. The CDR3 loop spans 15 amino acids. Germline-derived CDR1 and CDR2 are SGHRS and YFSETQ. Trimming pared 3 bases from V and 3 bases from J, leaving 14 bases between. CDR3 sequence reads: CASSWESSRTDTQYF. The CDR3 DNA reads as TGCGCCAGCAGCTGGGAAAGCAGTCGGACAGATACGCAGTATTTT.

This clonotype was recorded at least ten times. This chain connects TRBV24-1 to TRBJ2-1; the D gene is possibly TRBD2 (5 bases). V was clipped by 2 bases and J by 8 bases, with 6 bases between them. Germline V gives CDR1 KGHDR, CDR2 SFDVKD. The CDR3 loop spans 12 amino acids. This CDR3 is CATSDSGDEQFF. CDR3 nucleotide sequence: TGTGCCACCAGTGATTCCGGGGATGAGCAGTTCTTC.

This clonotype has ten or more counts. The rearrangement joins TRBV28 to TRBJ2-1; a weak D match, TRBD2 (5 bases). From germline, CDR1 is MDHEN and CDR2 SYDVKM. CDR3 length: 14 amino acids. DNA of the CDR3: TGTACGCTAACGACGGGGAATCGGGGAAATGAGCAGTTCTTC. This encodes CTLTTGNRGNEQFF.

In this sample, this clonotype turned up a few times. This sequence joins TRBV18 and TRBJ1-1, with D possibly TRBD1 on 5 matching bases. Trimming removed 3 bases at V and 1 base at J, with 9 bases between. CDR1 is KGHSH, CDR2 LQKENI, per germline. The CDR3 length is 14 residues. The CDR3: CASSPREKNTEAFF. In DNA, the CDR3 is TGTGCCAGCTCACCCAGGGAGAAGAACACTGAAGCTTTCTTT.

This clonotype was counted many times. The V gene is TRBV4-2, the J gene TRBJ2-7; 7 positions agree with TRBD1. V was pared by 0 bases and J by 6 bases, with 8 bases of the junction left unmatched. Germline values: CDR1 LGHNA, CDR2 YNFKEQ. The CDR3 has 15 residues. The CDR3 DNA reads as TGTGCCAGCAGCCAAGAGGACAGGTCCCCCCGCGAGCAGTACTTC. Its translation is CASSQEDRSPREQYF.